This T cell receptor beta chain was captured by sequencing in a study of cytomegalovirus exposure and HLA in healthy donors. CDR1 SQVTM and CDR2 ANQGSEA come from the germline V gene. Trimming left V 8 bases short and J 2 bases short, with 12 bases between. The CDR3 has 12 residues. Regarding this clone: The target antigen is unknown.

Study results and limitations: Donors belonging to an Asian-associated ancestry cluster reportedly showed fewer N-insertions in productive TCRs than the approximately 640-donor mean, according to what a later analysis found. Immune exposure information available was restricted to CMV serostatus.

PCR amplification relied on 60 Vbeta primers (plus 13 Jbeta primers). Only in-frame clones appear in the TCRdb table, and some are missing; sequencing was by immunoSEQ multiplex PCR. The sample records 110,000 to 150,000 clones, about 80% being singletons. The V call is TRBV29-1, the J call TRBJ1-2; no clear D gene. The TCR sequence derives from a man aged 35-49 years in good health and CMV-seronegative. Sequenced sample: PBMCs. CDR3 sequence reads: CSPVSLNYGYTF. CDR3 coding DNA: TGCAGCCCCGTGAGCCTCAACTATGGCTACACCTTC.